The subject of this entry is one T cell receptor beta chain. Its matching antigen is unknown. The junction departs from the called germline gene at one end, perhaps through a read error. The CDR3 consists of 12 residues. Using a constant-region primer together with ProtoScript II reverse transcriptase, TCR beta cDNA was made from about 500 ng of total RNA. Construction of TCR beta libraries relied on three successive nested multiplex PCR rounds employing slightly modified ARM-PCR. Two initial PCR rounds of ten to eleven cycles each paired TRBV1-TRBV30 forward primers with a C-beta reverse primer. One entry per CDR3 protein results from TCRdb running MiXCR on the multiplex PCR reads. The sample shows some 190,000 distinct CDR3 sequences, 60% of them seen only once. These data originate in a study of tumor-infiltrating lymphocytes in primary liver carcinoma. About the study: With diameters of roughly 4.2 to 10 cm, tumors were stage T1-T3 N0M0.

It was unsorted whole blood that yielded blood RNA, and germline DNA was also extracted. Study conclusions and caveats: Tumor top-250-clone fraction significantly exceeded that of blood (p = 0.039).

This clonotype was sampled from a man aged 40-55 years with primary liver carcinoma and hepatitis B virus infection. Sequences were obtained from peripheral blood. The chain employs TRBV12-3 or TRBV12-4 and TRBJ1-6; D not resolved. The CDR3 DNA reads TGTGCCAGCAGTTTAGGGGGAATGGCCCTCCAATTT. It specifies CASSLGGMALQF.